The sample holds many counts of the clone carrying this T cell receptor (beta chain). In TCRdb, the 5' RACE reads were re-called with MiXCR into one record per CDR3 protein. The profile shows roughly 70,000 distinct CDR3 sequences, less than 9.5% of them singletons. This record comes from a study of spatial heterogeneity in lung cancer. Time point: blood at routine non-recurrence follow-up after resection. This CDR3 is 13 amino acids long. V lost 7 bases, J lost 3 bases, and 15 bases lay in between. CDR1 is DFQATT, CDR2 SNEGSKA, per germline (reference sequence). V gene TRBV20-1 combines with J gene TRBJ1-1, with D tentatively TRBD1 (6 bases). The TCR sequence derives from a female donor with early-stage non-small cell lung cancer. The source material was PBMCs, sampled at follow-up. As DNA, the CDR3 is TGCAGTGGTCACAGGGCGGAGGACACTGAAGCTTTCTTT. Translation: CSGHRAEDTEAFF.